The clone carrying this T cell receptor (beta chain) appeared a few times. Its specificity is unknown. The data are from a study of identical twins. Study-level points and caveats: Twin-shared out-of-frame alpha sequences showed excess low generation probability.

TCRdb reanalysed the 5' RACE reads using MiXCR and keeps one entry per CDR3 protein. The table has 450,000 or so distinct CDR3 sequences, approximately 24% seen once. The germline gives CDR1 DFQATT, CDR2 SNEGSKA (reference sequence). The CDR3 extends over 16 amino acids. V lost 1 base and J lost 4; bases outside the gene matches: 10. The sample was also linked to a second study, of T cells expressing NK-cell markers. From that second work: Sorted CD3+CD56-NKG2C+, CD3+CD56+NKG2C- and CD3+CD56+NKG2C+ T cells were the source of the TCR beta repertoires.

This chain joins TRBV20-1 and TRBJ2-1; 7 bases are a match to TRBD2. The source is a woman aged 18-29 years in good health. Specimen: CD4+ T cells sorted from blood. The DNA for the CDR3 is TGCAGTGCTAGAGGTCCCGGGGACTACCCTTACAATGAGCAGTTCTTC. This translates into CSARGPGDYPYNEQFF.